A single T cell receptor beta chain is shown here with its context. A much larger clone lies one base from this, so it may be a read error. One entry per CDR3 protein, called by TCRdb with MiXCR from the PCR reads. This table holds more than 300,000 distinct CDR3 sequences, 20% to 25% found once. This specimen comes from a study of molecular identifiers for immune sequencing clone quantification. Germline V CDR1 and CDR2: SGDLS, YYNGEE. The CDR3 is 15 amino acids. Naive CD8 T cells, phenotype CD8+CD4-CCR7+CD45RA+, were sorted. The TCR originated in a human donor in good health. Some libraries in this study had Jurkat cell RNA spiked in. Sequenced material: naive CD8+ T cells from blood, with Jurkat cell RNA spiked in. Subset described: FACS-sorted CD8+CD4-CCR7+CD45RA+ naive T cells. The rearrangement joins TRBV9 to TRBJ2-7, with unresolved D. This chain's CDR3 is CAGSSGPSSSYEQYF. In DNA form, the CDR3 reads TGTGCCGGCAGCTCCGGACCGTCGAGCTCCTACGAGCAGTACTTC.